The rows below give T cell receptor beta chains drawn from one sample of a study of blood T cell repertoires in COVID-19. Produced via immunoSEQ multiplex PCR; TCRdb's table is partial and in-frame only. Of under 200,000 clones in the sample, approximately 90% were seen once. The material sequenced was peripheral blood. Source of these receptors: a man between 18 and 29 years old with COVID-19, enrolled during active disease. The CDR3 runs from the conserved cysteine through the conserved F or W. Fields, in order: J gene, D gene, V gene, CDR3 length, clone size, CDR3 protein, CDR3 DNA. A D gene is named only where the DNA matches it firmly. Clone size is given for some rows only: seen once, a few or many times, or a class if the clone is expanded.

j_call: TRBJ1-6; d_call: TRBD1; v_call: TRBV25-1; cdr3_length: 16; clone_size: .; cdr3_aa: CASSGETGIYNSPLHF; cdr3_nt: TGTGCCAGCAGTGGCGAGACAGGGATTTATAATTCACCCCTCCACTTT
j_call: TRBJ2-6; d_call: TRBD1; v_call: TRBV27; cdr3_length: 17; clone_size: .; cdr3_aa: CASSFYRTGAGANVLTF; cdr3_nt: TGTGCCAGCAGTTTTTACCGTACAGGGGCTGGGGCCAACGTCCTGACTTTC
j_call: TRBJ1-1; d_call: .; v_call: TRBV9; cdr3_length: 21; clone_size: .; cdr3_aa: CASSARSHNGQKKKMNTEAFF; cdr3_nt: TGTGCCAGCAGCGCACGATCACACAACGGACAGAAGAAGAAAATGAACACTGAAGCTTTCTTT
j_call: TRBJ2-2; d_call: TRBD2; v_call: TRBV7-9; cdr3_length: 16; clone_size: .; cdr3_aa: CASSLVGGRRTGELFF; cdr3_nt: TGTGCCAGCAGCTTAGTTGGCGGGAGGAGGACCGGGGAGCTGTTTTTT
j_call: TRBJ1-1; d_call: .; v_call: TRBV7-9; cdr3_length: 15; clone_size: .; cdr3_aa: CASSLVDSMNTEAFF; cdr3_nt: TGTGCCAGCAGCTTAGTGGACAGCATGAACACTGAAGCTTTCTTT
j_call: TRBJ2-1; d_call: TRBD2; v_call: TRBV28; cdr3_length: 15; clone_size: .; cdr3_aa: CASSFDGRVVCEQFF; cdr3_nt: TGTGCCAGCAGTTTCGACGGGAGGGTAGTGTGTGAGCAGTTCTTC
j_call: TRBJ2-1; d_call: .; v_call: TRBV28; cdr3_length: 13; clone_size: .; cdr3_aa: CASSSRLYNEQFF; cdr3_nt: TGTGCCAGCAGTTCTCGACTATACAATGAGCAGTTCTTC
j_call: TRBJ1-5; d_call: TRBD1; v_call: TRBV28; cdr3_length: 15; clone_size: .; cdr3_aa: CASSLWDRGVQPQHF; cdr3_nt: TGTGCCAGCAGTCTCTGGGACAGGGGGGTTCAGCCCCAGCATTTT
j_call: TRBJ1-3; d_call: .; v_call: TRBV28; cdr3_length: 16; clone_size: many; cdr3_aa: CASSSPGGPKGNTIYF; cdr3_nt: TGTGCCAGCAGTTCCCCCGGGGGGCCTAAGGGAAACACCATATATTTT
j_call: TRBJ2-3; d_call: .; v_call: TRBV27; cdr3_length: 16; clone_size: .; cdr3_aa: CASSPLTGFSTDTQYF; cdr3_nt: TGTGCCAGCAGTCCGCTTACGGGTTTTAGCACAGATACGCAGTATTTT
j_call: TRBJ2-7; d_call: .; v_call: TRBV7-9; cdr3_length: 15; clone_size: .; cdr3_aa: CASSLPGLEAFEQYF; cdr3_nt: TGTGCCAGCAGCTTACCGGGACTGGAAGCCTTTGAGCAGTACTTC
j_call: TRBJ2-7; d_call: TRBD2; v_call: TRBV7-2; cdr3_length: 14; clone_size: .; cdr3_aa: CASSLTSGTYEQYF; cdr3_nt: TGTGCCAGCAGCTTAACTAGCGGGACCTACGAGCAGTACTTC
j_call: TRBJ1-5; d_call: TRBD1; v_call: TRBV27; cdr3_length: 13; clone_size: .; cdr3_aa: CASRQGAVQPQHF; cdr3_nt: TGTGCCAGCCGACAGGGGGCTGTTCAGCCCCAGCATTTT
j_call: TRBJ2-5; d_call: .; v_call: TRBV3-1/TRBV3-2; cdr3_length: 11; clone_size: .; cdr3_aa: CASSQAETQYF; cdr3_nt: TGTGCCAGCAGCCAAGCGGAGACCCAGTACTTC
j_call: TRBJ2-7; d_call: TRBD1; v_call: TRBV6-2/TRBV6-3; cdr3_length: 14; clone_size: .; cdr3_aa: CASSWTGGLYEQYF; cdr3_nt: TGTGCCAGCAGCTGGACAGGGGGACTCTACGAGCAGTACTTC
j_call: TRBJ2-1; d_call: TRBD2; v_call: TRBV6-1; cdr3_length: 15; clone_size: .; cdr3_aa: CASSEASGRAFEQFF; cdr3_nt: TGTGCCAGCAGTGAAGCAAGCGGGAGGGCCTTTGAGCAGTTCTTC
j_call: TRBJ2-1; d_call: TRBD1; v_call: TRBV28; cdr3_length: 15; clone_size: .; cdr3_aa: CASSLRRGPYNEQFF; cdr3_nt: TGTGCCAGCAGTTTACGCAGGGGGCCCTACAATGAGCAGTTCTTC
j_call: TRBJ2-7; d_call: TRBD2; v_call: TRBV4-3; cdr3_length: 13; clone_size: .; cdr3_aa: CASSQGLAGGQYF; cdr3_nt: TGCGCCAGCAGCCAAGGGCTAGCGGGTGGGCAGTACTTC
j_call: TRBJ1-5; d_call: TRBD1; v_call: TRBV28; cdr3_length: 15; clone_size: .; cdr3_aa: CASSNRGRVSQPQHF; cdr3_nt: TGTGCCAGCAGCAACAGGGGGCGCGTTAGTCAGCCCCAGCATTTT
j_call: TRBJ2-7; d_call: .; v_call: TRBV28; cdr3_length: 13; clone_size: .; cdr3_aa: CASSLATSYEQYF; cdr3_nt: TGTGCCAGCAGTTTAGCTACGTCCTACGAGCAGTACTTC
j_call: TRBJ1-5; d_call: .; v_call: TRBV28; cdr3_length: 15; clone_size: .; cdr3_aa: CAIRPLGGGNQPQHF; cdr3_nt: TGTGCCATAAGGCCTCTTGGAGGAGGCAATCAGCCCCAGCATTTT
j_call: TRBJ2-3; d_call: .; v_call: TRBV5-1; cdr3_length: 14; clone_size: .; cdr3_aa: CASSFIRGADTQYF; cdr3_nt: TGCGCCAGCAGCTTTATAAGGGGCGCAGATACGCAGTATTTT
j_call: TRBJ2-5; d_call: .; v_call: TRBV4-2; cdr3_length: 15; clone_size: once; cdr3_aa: CASSQEQGGLETQYF; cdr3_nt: TGTGCCAGCAGCCAAGAGCAGGGTGGATTGGAGACCCAGTACTTC
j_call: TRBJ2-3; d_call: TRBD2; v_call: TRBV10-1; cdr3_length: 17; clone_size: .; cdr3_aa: CASSGSSSGIGTDTQYF; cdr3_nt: TGCGCCAGCAGTGGGTCTAGTAGCGGGATTGGCACAGATACGCAGTATTTT
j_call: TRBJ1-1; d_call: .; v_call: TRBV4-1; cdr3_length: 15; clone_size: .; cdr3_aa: CASSQMTGKNTEAFF; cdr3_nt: TGCGCCAGCAGCCAGATGACAGGAAAGAACACTGAAGCTTTCTTT
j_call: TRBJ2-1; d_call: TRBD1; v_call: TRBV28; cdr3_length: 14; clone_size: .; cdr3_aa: CASSLGQGAYEQFF; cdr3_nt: TGTGCCAGCAGTTTGGGACAGGGGGCCTATGAGCAGTTCTTC
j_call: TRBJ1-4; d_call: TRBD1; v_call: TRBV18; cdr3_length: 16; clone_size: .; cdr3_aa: CASSPDRGVANEKLFF; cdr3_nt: TGTGCCAGCTCTCCGGACAGGGGAGTAGCTAATGAAAAACTGTTTTTT
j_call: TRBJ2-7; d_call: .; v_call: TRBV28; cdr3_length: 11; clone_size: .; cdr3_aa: CASREGYEQYF; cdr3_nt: TGTGCCAGCAGGGAGGGATACGAGCAGTACTTC
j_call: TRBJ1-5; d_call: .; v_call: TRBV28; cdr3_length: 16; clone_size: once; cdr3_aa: CASSHAGVGFRLAQHF; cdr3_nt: TGTGCCAGCAGTCACGCGGGAGTAGGGTTTAGGTTGGCCCAGCATTTT
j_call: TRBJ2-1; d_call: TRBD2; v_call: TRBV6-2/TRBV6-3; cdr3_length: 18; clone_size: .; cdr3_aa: CASRYTGTSGRAGNEQFF; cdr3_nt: TGTGCCAGCAGATACACCGGGACTAGCGGGAGGGCCGGCAATGAGCAGTTCTTC
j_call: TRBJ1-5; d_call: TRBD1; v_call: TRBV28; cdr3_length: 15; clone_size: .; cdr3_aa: CASSFPGTGDQPQHF; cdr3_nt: TGTGCCAGCAGTTTCCCCGGGACAGGGGATCAGCCCCAGCATTTT
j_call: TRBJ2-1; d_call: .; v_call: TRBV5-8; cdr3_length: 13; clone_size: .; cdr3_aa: CASTQSGFDEQFF; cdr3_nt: TGTGCCAGCACCCAGTCGGGGTTCGATGAGCAGTTCTTC
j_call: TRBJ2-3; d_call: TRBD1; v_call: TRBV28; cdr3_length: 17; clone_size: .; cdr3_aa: CASSLNYGRTGADTQYF; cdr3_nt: TGTGCCAGCAGTTTAAACTATGGCCGGACAGGGGCAGATACGCAGTATTTT
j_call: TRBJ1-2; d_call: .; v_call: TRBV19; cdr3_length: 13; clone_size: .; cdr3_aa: CASSRGQIEGYAF; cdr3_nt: TGTGCCAGTAGCCGCGGACAAATTGAAGGCTACGCCTTC
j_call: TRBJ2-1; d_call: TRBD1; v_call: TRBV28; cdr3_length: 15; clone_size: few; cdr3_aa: CASSQGTGGVVRQFF; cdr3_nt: TGTGCCAGCAGTCAGGGAACAGGGGGCGTCGTTAGGCAGTTCTTC
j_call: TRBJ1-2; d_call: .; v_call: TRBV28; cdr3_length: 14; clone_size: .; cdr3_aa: CASSLSGSFRGYTF; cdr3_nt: TGTGCCAGCAGTTTATCGGGATCGTTTCGTGGCTACACCTTC
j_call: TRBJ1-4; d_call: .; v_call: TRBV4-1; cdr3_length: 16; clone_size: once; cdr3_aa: CASSQLGGIEGEKLLF; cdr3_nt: TGCGCCAGCAGCCAATTGGGGGGGATCGAGGGTGAAAAACTGCTTTTT
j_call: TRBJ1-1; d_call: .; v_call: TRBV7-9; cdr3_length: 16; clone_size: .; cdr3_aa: CASSLGGGVMNTEAFF; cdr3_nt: TGTGCCAGCAGCTTAGGGGGCGGGGTCATGAACACTGAAGCTTTCTTT
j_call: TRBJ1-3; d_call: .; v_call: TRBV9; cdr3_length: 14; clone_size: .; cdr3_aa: CASSGRTSGNTIYF; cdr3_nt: TGTGCCAGCAGCGGACGGACTTCTGGAAACACCATATATTTT
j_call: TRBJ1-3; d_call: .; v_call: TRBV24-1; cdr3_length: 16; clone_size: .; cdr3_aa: CATSSLARGSGNTIYF; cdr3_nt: TGTGCCACCAGTTCCCTCGCTAGGGGCTCTGGAAACACCATATATTTT
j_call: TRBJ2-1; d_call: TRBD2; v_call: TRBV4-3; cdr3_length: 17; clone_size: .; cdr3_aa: CASSQVLSSGLDNEQFF; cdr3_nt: TGCGCCAGCAGCCAAGTTTTATCTAGCGGGCTTGACAATGAGCAGTTCTTC
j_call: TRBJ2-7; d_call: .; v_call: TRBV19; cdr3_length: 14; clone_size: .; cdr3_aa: CASMSDREGYEQYF; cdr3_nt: TGTGCCAGTATGTCGGACAGGGAGGGCTACGAGCAGTACTTC
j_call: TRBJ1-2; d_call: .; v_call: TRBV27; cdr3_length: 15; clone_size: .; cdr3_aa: CASSPLTGLVYGYTF; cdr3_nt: TGTGCCAGCAGCCCCCTTACAGGGTTGGTCTATGGCTACACCTTC
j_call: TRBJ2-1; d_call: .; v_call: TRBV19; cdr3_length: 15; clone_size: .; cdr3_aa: CASTHGGGSINEQFF; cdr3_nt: TGTGCCAGTACTCATGGGGGCGGGAGTATCAATGAGCAGTTCTTC
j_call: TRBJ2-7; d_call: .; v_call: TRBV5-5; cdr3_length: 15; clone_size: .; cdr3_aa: CASSRQRFQGWEQYF; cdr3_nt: TGTGCCAGCAGCCGTCAACGTTTTCAGGGATGGGAGCAGTACTTC
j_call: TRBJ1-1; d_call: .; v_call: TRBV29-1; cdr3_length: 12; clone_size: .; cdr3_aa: CSVEVARAEAFF; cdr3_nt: TGCAGCGTTGAAGTGGCCAGGGCTGAAGCTTTCTTT
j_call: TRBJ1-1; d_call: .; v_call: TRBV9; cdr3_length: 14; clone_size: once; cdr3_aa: CASSVRHLNTEAFF; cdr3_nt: TGTGCCAGCAGCGTAAGACACCTGAACACTGAAGCTTTCTTT
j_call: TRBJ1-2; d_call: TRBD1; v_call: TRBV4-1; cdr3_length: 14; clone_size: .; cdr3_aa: CASSQVTGAGGYTF; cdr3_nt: TGCGCCAGCAGCCAAGTAACAGGGGCGGGGGGCTACACCTTC
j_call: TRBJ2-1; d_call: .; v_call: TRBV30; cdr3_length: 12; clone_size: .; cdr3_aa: CAWSLQGNEQFF; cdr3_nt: TGTGCCTGGAGTCTACAGGGAAATGAGCAGTTCTTC
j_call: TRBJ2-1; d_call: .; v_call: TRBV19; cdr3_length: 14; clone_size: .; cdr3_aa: CASSMRAANNEQFF; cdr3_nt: TGTGCCAGTAGTATGAGGGCAGCGAACAATGAGCAGTTCTTC
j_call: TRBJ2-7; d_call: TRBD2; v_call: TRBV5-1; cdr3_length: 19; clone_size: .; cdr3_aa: CASSPETSGRDLSFYEQYF; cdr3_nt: TGCGCCAGCAGCCCGGAGACTAGCGGGAGGGACCTATCTTTCTACGAGCAGTACTTC
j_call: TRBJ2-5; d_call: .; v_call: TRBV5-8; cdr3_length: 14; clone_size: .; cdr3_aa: CASSLEQGRETQYF; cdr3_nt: TGTGCCAGCAGCTTGGAGCAGGGAAGGGAGACCCAGTACTTC
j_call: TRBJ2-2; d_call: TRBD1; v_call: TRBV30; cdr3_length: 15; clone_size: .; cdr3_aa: CAWSADRGGTGELFF; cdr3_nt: TGTGCCTGGAGTGCGGACAGGGGAGGAACCGGGGAGCTGTTTTTT
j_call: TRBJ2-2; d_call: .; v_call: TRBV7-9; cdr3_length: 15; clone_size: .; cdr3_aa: CASSLGTLNTGELFF; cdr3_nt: TGTGCCAGCAGCTTAGGGACATTGAACACCGGGGAGCTGTTTTTT
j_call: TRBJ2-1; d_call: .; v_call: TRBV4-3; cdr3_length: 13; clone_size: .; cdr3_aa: CASSQESGVEQFF; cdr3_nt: TGCGCCAGCAGCCAAGAATCCGGGGTTGAGCAGTTCTTC